The sequence of this TCR beta chain was determined in a study of blood T cell repertoires in COVID-19. Overall study: Both acute and convalescent COVID-19 samples were obtained from the United States, Italy and Spain. The cDNA or gDNA used as material had been derived from T cells, B-cell-depleted T cells, or PBMCs.

This clone has only a few counts. Authors' data handling: For nucleated cells, counts were estimated from reference gene primer amplification. Only in-frame clones appear in the TCRdb table, and some are missing; sequencing was by immunoSEQ multiplex PCR. V and J calls and clone size are those listed in that table; D and trimming were worked out from the DNA. The table includes 100,000 to 150,000 clones, approximately 81% detected once. Sample: peripheral blood. This TCR derives from a woman under 40 who had recovered from COVID-19.

The CDR3 sequence: CASSEGAGPNTEAFF. CDR3 bases: TGTGCCAGCAGCGAAGGAGCAGGGCCTAACACTGAAGCTTTCTTT. The J gene is TRBJ1-1, the V gene TRBV3-1 (or the pseudogene TRBV3-2); a possible D gene is TRBD1 (5 bases). This CDR3 is 15 amino acids long. The germline V and J ends were trimmed by 5 bases and 2 bases, with 15 bases remaining between them. Per germline, CDR1 LGHDT and CDR2 YNNKEL (reference sequence).